The TCR beta chain under discussion was sequenced for a study of CD8+ T cells in alopecia areata. Study information: Percent of scalp involved defined treated patients' severity scores.

Germline V gives CDR1 LGHNA, CDR2 YNFKEQ. There are 11 residues in the CDR3. Between the trimmed V and J ends, which lost 3 bases and 4 bases, there was a span of 2 bases. Investigators isolated RNA and reverse transcribed it into cDNA to act as the sequencing template. The assay was immunoSEQ multiplex PCR, and TCRdb's table has in-frame clones only and misses some. The sample shows more than 95,000 clones, roughly 55% of them seen only once. Treatment noted: oral pan-JAK inhibitor, 5-10 mg twice daily. Alopecia areata patients gave lesional scalp punch biopsies and peripheral blood samples. V gene TRBV4-2 combines with J gene TRBJ2-3; the D is unclear. The receptor comes from a human donor with alopecia areata. Sample: CD4+ T cells sorted from blood, taken at week 4, from a patient treated with tofacitinib. This CDR3 is CASSQSDTQYF. For the CDR3, the DNA is TGTGCCAGCAGCCAGTCAGATACGCAGTATTTT.